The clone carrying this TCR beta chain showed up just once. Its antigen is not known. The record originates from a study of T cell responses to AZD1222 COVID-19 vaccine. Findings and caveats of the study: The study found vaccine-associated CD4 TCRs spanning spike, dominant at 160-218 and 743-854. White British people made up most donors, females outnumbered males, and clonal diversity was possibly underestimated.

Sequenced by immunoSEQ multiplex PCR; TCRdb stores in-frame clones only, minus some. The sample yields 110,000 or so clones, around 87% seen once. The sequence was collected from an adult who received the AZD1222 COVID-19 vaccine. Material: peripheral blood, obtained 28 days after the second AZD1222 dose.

CDR3 bases: TGCGCCAGCAGCCCCCGCGAGAGAGGCAATCAGCCCCAGCATTTT. Its protein product is CASSPRERGNQPQHF. The V call is TRBV4-1, the J call TRBJ1-5; D call uncertain. Germline CDR1 is MGHRA and CDR2 is YSYEKL. This CDR3 is 15 amino acids long. With 4 bases removed from V and 2 bases from J, the gap between germline ends came to 12 bases.